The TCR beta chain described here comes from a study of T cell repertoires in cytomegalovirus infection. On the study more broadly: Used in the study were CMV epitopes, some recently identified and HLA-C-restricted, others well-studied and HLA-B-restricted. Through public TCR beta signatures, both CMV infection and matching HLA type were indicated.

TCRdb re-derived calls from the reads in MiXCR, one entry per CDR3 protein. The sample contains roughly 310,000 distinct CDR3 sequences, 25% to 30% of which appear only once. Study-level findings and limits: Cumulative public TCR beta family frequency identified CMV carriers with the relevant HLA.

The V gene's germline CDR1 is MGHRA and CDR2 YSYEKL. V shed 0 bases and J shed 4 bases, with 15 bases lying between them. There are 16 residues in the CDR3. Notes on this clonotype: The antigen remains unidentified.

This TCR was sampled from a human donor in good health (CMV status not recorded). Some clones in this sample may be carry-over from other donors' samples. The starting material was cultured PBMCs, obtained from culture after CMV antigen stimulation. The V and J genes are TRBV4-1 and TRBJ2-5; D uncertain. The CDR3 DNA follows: TGCGCCAGCAGCCAAGAGACAAGGACGGTATCAGAGACCCAGTACTTC. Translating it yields CASSQETRTVSETQYF.